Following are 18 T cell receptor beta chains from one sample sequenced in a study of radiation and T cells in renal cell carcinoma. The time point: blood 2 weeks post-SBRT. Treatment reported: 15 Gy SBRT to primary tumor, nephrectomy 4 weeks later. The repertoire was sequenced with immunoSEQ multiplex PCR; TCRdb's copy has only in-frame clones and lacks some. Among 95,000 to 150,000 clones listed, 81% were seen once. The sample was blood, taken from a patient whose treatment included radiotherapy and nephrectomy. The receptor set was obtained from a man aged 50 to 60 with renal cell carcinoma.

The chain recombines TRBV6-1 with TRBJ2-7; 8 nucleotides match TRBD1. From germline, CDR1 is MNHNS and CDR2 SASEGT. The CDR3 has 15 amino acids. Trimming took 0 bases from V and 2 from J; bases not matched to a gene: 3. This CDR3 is CASSEADREAYEQYF. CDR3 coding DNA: TGTGCCAGCAGTGAAGCGGACAGGGAGGCCTACGAGCAGTACTTC.

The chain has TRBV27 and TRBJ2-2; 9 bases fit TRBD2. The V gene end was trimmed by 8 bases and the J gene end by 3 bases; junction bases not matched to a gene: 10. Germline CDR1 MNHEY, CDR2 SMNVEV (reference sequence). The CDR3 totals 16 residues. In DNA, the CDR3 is TGTGCCAGCCGGAGGAGCGGGAGGATTCACACCGGGGAGCTGTTTTTT. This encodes CASRRSGRIHTGELFF.

CDR3 sequence: CASSFETSRDEQYF. CDR3 nucleotide sequence: TGTGCCAGCAGCTTCGAGACTAGTAGGGACGAGCAGTACTTC. The chain carries TRBV7-8 and TRBJ2-7; weak D call: TRBD2 (6 bases). The V end lost 3 bases, the J end lost 5 bases, and 14 bases lay between the germline ends. Germline CDR1 reads SGHVS; CDR2 reads FQNEAQ. The CDR3 sequence is 14 residues long.

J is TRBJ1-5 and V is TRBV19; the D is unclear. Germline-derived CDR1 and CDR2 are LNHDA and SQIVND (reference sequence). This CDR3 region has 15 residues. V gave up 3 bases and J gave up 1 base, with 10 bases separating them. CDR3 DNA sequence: TGTGCCAGTAGTATGGGAGAAATAAGCAATCAGCCCCAGCATTTT. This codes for CASSMGEISNQPQHF.

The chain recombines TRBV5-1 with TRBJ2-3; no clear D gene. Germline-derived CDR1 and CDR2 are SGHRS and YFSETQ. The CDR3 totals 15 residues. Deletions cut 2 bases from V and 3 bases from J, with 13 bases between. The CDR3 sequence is CASSFGRLGTDTQYF. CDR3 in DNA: TGCGCCAGCAGCTTTGGCAGACTCGGGACAGATACGCAGTATTTT.

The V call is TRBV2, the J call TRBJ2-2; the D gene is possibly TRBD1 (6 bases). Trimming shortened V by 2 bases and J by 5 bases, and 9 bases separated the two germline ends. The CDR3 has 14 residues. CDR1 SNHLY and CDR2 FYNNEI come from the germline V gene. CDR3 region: CASSEWGRTGELFF. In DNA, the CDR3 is TGTGCCAGCAGTGAATGGGGGCGTACCGGGGAGCTGTTTTTT.

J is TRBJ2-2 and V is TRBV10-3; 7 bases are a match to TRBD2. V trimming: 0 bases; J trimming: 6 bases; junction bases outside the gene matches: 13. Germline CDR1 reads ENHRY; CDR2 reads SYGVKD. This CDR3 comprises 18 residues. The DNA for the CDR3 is TGTGCCATCAGTGAGTCTTTTGATCGGACTAGACGGGCCGGGGAGCTGTTTTTT. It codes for CAISESFDRTRRAGELFF.

In nucleotides, the CDR3 is TGTGCCAGCAGCCCATACCGGACTAGCGGGGGGGCCGCAGATACGCAGTATTTT. Translated: CASSPYRTSGGAADTQYF. The chain carries TRBV7-3 and TRBJ2-3; 15 nucleotides agree with TRBD2. CDR1 and CDR2 from the germline V gene are SGHTA and FQGTGA. The CDR3 is 18 amino acids. V shed 5 bases, J shed 4 bases, and the junction held 10 bases outside the gene matches. The full variable domain, its missing parts supplied by reference TRBV7-3 and TRBJ2-3, is GAGVSQTPSNKVTEKGKYVELRCDPISGHTALYWYRQSLGQGPEFLIYFQGTGAADDSGLPNDRFFAVRPEGSVSTLKIQRTERGDSAVYLCASSPYRTSGGAADTQYFGPGTRLTVL.

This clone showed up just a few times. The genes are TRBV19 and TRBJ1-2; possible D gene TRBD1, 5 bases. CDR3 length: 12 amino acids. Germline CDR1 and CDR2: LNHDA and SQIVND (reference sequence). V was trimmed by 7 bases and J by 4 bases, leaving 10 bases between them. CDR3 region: CASKGDFYGYTF. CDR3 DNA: TGTGCCAGTAAAGGGGACTTCTATGGCTACACCTTC.

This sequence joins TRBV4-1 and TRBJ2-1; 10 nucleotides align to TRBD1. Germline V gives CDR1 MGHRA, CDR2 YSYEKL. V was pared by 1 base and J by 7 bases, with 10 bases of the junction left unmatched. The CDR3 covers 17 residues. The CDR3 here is CASSQVPTGGAGNEQFF. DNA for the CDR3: TGCGCCAGCAGCCAAGTCCCGACAGGGGGCGCTGGGAATGAGCAGTTCTTC.

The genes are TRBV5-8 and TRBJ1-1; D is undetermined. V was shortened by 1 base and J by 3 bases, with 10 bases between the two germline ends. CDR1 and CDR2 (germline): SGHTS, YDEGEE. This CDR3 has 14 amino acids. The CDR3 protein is CASSLLVGDTEAFF. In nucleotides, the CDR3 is TGTGCCAGCAGCTTGTTGGTCGGGGACACTGAAGCTTTCTTT.

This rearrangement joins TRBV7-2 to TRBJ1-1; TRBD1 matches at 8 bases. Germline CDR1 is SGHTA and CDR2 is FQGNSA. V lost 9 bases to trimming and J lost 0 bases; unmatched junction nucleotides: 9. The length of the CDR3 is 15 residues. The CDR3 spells CASSFQGAMNTEAFF. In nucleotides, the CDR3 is TGTGCCAGTAGTTTTCAGGGGGCGATGAACACTGAAGCTTTCTTT.

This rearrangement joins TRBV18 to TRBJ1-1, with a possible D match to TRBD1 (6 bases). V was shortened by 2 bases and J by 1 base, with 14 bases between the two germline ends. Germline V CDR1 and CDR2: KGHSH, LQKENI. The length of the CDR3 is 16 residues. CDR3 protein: CASSPGQGKANTEAFF. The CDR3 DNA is TGTGCCAGCTCACCAGGGCAGGGGAAGGCGAACACTGAAGCTTTCTTT.

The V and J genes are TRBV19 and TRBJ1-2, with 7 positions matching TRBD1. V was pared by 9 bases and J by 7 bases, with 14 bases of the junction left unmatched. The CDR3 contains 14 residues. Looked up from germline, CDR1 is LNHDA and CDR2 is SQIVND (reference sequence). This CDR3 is CASQQGPASRGYTF. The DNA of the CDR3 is TGTGCCAGCCAACAGGGGCCTGCGAGTCGTGGCTACACCTTC.

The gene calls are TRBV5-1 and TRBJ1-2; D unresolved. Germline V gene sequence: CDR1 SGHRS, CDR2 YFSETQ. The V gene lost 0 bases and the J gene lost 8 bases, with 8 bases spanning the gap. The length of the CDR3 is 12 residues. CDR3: CASSLDRSGYTF. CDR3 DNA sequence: TGCGCCAGCAGCTTGGATAGGAGCGGCTACACCTTC.

DNA for the CDR3: TGCAGCGCTGTCTTGAACACTGAAGCTTTCTTT. It yields the protein CSAVLNTEAFF. This chain uses TRBV29-1 with TRBJ1-1, with no clear D. V lost 7 bases to trimming and J lost 0 bases, with 6 bases between them. This CDR3 is built from 11 residues. Germline-derived CDR1 and CDR2 are SQVTM and ANQGSEA.

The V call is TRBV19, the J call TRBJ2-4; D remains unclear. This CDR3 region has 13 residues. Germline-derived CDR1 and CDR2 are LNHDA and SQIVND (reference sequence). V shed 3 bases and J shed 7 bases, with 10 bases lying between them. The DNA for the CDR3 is TGTGCCAGTAGTATCCAACCGTCCAACATTCAGTACTTC. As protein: CASSIQPSNIQYF.

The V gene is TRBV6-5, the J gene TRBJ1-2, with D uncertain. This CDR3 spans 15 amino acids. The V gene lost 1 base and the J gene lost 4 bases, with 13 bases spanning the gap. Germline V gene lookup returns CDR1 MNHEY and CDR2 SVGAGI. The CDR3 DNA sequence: TGTGCCAGCAGTTACTTAGGCAGTCCCTCCTATGGCTACACCTTC. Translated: CASSYLGSPSYGYTF.